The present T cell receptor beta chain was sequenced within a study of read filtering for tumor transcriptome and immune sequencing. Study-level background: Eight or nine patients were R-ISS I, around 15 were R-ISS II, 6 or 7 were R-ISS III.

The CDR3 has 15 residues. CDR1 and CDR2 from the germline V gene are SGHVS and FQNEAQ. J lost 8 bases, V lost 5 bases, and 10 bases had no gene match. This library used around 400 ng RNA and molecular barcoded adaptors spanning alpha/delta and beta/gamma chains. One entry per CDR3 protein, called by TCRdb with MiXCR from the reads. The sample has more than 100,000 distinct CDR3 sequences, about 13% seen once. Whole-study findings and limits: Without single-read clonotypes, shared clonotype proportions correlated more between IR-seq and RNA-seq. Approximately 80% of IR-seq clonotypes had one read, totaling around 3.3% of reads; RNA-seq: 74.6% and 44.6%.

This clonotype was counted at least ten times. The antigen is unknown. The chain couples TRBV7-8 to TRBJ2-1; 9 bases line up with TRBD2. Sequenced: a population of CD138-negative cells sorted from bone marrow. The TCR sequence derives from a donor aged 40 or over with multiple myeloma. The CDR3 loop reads CASSPHVLAGDEQFF. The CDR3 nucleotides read TGTGCCAGCAGCCCCCACGTACTAGCGGGCGATGAGCAGTTCTTC. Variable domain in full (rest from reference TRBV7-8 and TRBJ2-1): GAGVSQSPRYKVAKRGQDVALRCDPISGHVSLFWYQQALGQGPEFLTYFQNEAQLDKSGLPSDRFFAERPEGSVSTLKIQRTQQEDSAVYLCASSPHVLAGDEQFFGPGTRLTVL.